The next 15 T cell receptor beta chains were all read from a single sample in a study of neurological immune-mediated disorders. TCRdb processed the 5' RACE reads anew with MiXCR; each CDR3 protein has one entry. Altogether around 130,000 distinct CDR3 sequences are present, 3% to 3.5% being singletons, with the ten largest covering over 1%. Sequencing was performed on PBMCs. The receptors here all came from a woman in her 30s with multiple sclerosis.

This clonotype was seen ten or more times. The chain couples TRBV2 to TRBJ2-3; D call uncertain. The CDR3 is made up of 14 amino acids. Looked up from germline, CDR1 is SNHLY and CDR2 is FYNNEI. V lost 4 bases to trimming and J lost 0 bases, with 8 bases between them. The CDR3: CASSAPWSTDTQYF. CDR3 nucleotide sequence: TGTGCCAGCAGTGCCCCGTGGAGCACAGATACGCAGTATTTT.

At least ten counts were recorded for this clonotype. This chain joins TRBV13 and TRBJ2-1, with D possibly TRBD2 on 6 matching bases. CDR3 length equals 16 residues. V dropped 1 base and J dropped 0 bases, with 10 bases sitting between them. Germline CDR1 and CDR2: PRHDT and FYEKMQ (reference sequence). In nucleotides, the CDR3 is TGTGCCAGCAGCTTAGCTGCGGGACCCTCCTACAATGAGCAGTTCTTC. Amino acids: CASSLAAGPSYNEQFF.

This clonotype showed up many times. The chain has TRBV20-1 and TRBJ1-2; D is unclear. CDR1 is DFQATT and CDR2 is SNEGSKA in the germline V gene (reference sequence). Between the trimmed V and J ends, which lost 3 bases and 0 bases, there was a span of 8 bases. The CDR3 length is 13 residues. This chain's CDR3 is CSASGLANYGYTF. The CDR3 nucleotides are TGCAGTGCTAGTGGGTTAGCTAACTATGGCTACACCTTC.

This clonotype was detected many times. The chain carries TRBV7-9 and TRBJ2-7; D unresolved. Germline V lookup: CDR1 SEHNR, CDR2 FQNEAQ (reference sequence). V lost 4 bases to trimming and J lost 9 bases, with 19 bases between them. The length of the CDR3 is 14 residues. This CDR3 reads CASSSLQILSRQYF. DNA for the CDR3: TGTGCCAGCAGCTCGCTCCAAATCTTGTCGAGGCAGTACTTC.

There are many counts of this clonotype. The V gene is TRBV4-3, the J gene TRBJ2-5; D unclear. The CDR3 totals 13 residues. CDR1 and CDR2 (germline): LGHNA, YSLEER. V was cut by 4 bases and J by 5 bases, with 11 bases left in between. CDR3 DNA sequence: TGCGCCAGCAGCCGCCAGGTGGAGGAGACCCAGTACTTC. Encoded protein: CASSRQVEETQYF.

This clonotype was recorded many times. The CDR3 bases are TGCGCCAGCAGCTTGTCCGGCAGAGTAGATGGCTACACCTTC. Residues: CASSLSGRVDGYTF. The chain uses TRBV5-1 and TRBJ1-2; D gene unclear. The V and J ends lost 1 base and 6 bases respectively, with 13 bases between them. The CDR3 totals 14 residues. Germline CDR1 reads SGHRS; CDR2 reads YFSETQ.

This clonotype was observed at least ten times. CDR3 sequence: CASSPTTGGEAFF. The CDR3 coding sequence is TGTGCCAGCAGCCCTACGACAGGGGGTGAAGCTTTCTTT. This chain joins TRBV9 and TRBJ1-1, with 9 nucleotides matching TRBD1. V was clipped by 4 bases and J by 7 bases; unmatched bases: 5. This CDR3 spans 13 amino acids. Germline values: CDR1 SGDLS, CDR2 YYNGEE. Full variable domain (missing parts from reference TRBV9 and TRBJ1-1): DSGVTQTPKHLITATGQRVTLRCSPRSGDLSVYWYQQSLDQGLQFLIQYYNGEERAKGNILERFSAQQFPDLHSELNLSSLELGDSALYFCASSPTTGGEAFFGQGTRLTVV.

This clonotype was seen ten or more times. The chain is built from TRBV6-2 or TRBV6-3 and TRBJ1-2, with D unclear. The germline gives CDR1 MNHEY, CDR2 SVGEGT. Trimming cost V 0 bases and J 2 bases, with 13 bases left between them. The CDR3 runs 16 residues. The CDR3 DNA sequence: TGTGCCAGCAGTTACTCGACACAATCAGAGAACTATGGCTACACCTTC. Protein sequence: CASSYSTQSENYGYTF.

There are many counts of this clonotype. This chain joins TRBV29-1 and TRBJ1-2; tentative D call: TRBD1 (6 bases). Germline V gene lookup returns CDR1 SQVTM and CDR2 ANQGSEA. V was cut by 7 bases and J by 7 bases, with 19 bases left in between. This CDR3 contains 13 residues. DNA of the CDR3: TGCAGCGGCTGGGGGCAGGGGATAAGTGGCTACACCTTC. Its translation: CSGWGQGISGYTF.

This clonotype appeared many times. The chain combines TRBV18 with TRBJ1-2; TRBD1 is a possible D gene (5 bases). This CDR3 has 13 residues. Germline CDR1 is KGHSH and CDR2 is LQKENI. V shed 0 bases and J shed 6 bases, with 8 bases lying between them. CDR3 coding DNA: TGTGCCAGCTCACCACCAGGGGCCCATGGCTACACCTTC. This translates into CASSPPGAHGYTF.

In this sample, this clonotype turned up many times. This rearrangement joins TRBV20-1 to TRBJ1-2; tentative D call: TRBD1 (5 bases). The CDR3 runs to 13 residues. Trimming stripped 2 bases from V and 2 bases from J, with 9 bases between. The germline gives CDR1 DFQATT, CDR2 SNEGSKA (reference sequence). The CDR3 region has the DNA TGCAGTGCTAGACGCAGGGAAAACTATGGCTACACCTTC. Its translation is CSARRRENYGYTF.

This clonotype has at least ten counts. This rearrangement joins TRBV20-1 to TRBJ2-6; 7 bases map to TRBD1. Germline CDR1 reads DFQATT; CDR2 reads SNEGSKA (reference sequence). The length of the CDR3 is 14 residues. The J segment lost 2 bases and the V segment lost 5 bases, leaving 3 bases of the junction unmatched. CDR3 nucleotide sequence: TGCAGTGCTGGCGACAGGGCTGGGGCCAACGTCCTGACTTTC. Protein product: CSAGDRAGANVLTF.

This clonotype was counted at least ten times. The chain couples TRBV5-1 to TRBJ2-1; D gene unclear. Trimming removed 2 bases from V and 6 bases from J, with 9 bases in between. This CDR3 is 13 amino acids long. From germline, CDR1 is SGHRS and CDR2 YFSETQ. Here the CDR3 reads CASSLNIINEQFF. The CDR3 bases are TGCGCCAGCAGCTTAAATATCATCAATGAGCAGTTCTTC.

At least ten counts were recorded for this clonotype. The chain links TRBV6-1 to TRBJ2-7; D possibly matches TRBD1 or TRBD2 (5 bases each). With 10 bases removed from V and 10 bases from J, the gap between germline ends came to 23 bases. Germline V gene sequence: CDR1 MNHNS, CDR2 SASEGT. This CDR3 region has 13 residues. The CDR3 protein is CATKGESTLRQYF. The CDR3, as DNA: TGTGCCACCAAAGGGGAGTCTACCCTCCGACAGTACTTC.

This clonotype was found many times. The chain is built from TRBV27 and TRBJ1-4, with TRBD1 identical over 7 bases. Germline CDR1 reads MNHEY; CDR2 reads SMNVEV (reference sequence). This CDR3 spans 14 amino acids. The V and J ends lost 6 bases and 4 bases, in that order; junction bases with no gene match: 5. The CDR3 region has the DNA TGTGCCAGCAGGGGGGACAGAGTTAATGAAAAACTGTTTTTT. Protein sequence: CASRGDRVNEKLFF.